This T cell receptor beta chain is drawn from a study of CXCR3-negative and CXCR3-positive naive CD8 T cells. Study summary: Roughly 1.5 +/- 0.3 million TRB reads came from each library, giving 110 million to 150 million in total. Study conclusions and caveats: CXCR3-positive naive cells carried more hydrophobic TRB CDR3s than CXCR3-negative ones. The study found comparably high diversity in both naive subsets and much lower diversity in memory CD8+ cells. Partly lower CXCR3 expression followed cryopreservation, and most assays relied on fresh PBMCs.

5' RACE that incorporated UMI labels was used to prepare the TRB cDNA libraries. TCRdb re-analyzed the 5' RACE reads; it lists each CDR3 protein once, without DNA. Found here are some 120,000 distinct CDR3 sequences; the top ten clones hold 0.5% to 0.7%. With regard to this clonotype: No antigen is known for it.

Naive CD8+ T cells showed CD45RO-CCR7+CD27+CD95-. The sequence came from a human donor in good health. Some clones in this sample may be carry-over from other donors' samples. The specimen sequenced was naive CXCR3+ CD8+ T cells from blood. Regarding subset: CD45RO-CCR7+CD27+CD95- naive CD8+ T cells expressing CXCR3 (TNR3+).

CDR3 region: CASSEGINSGNTIYF. The rearrangement uses TRBV25-1 and TRBJ1-3. This CDR3 comprises 15 residues. The germline V gene encodes CDR1 MGHDK and CDR2 SYGVNS.